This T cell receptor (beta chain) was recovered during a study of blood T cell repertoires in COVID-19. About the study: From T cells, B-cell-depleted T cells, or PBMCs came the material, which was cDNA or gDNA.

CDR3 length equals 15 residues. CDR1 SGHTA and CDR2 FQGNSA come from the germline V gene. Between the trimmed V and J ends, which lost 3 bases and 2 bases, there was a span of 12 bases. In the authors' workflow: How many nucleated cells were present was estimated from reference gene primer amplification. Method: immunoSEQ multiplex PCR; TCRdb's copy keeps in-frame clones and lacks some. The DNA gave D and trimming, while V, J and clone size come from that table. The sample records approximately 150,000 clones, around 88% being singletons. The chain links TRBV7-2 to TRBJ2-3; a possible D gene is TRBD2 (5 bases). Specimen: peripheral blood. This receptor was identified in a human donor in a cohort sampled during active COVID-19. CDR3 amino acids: CASSFNGVHTDTQYF. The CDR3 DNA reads TGTGCCAGCAGCTTTAACGGGGTCCACACAGATACGCAGTATTTT.